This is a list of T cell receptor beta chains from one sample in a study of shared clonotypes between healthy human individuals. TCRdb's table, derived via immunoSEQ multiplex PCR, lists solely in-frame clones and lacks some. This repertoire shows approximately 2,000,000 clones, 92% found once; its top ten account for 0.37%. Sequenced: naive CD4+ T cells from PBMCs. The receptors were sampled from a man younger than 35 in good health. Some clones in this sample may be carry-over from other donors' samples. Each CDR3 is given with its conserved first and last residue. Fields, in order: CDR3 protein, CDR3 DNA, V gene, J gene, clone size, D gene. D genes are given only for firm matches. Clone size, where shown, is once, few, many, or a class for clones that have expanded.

CDR3: CASSQGRPDTDTQYF
DNA: TGCGCCAGCAGCCAAGGACGACCAGACACAGATACGCAGTATTTT
V: TRBV4-1
J: TRBJ2-3
size: .
D: .

CDR3: CASRPGTVGEQYF
DNA: TGTGCCAGCAGACCCGGGACAGTAGGCGAGCAGTACTTC
V: TRBV27
J: TRBJ2-7
size: .
D: TRBD1

CDR3: CASSNSGRGRGELFF
DNA: TGTGCCAGCAGTAATAGCGGGAGGGGTCGAGGGGAGCTGTTTTTT
V: TRBV28
J: TRBJ2-2
size: .
D: TRBD2

CDR3: CASSFPGLGSGAYEQYF
DNA: TGTGCCAGCAGTTTTCCCGGGCTAGGGTCTGGGGCCTACGAGCAGTACTTC
V: TRBV28
J: TRBJ2-7
size: .
D: .

CDR3: CASSPTGPSRDETQYF
DNA: TGTGCCAGCAGTCCGACGGGCCCGTCCAGGGACGAGACCCAGTACTTC
V: TRBV27
J: TRBJ2-5
size: .
D: .

CDR3: CASSLEDLAFF
DNA: TGTGCCAGCAGTTTAGAGGACTTAGCTTTCTTT
V: TRBV28
J: TRBJ1-1
size: few
D: .

CDR3: CASSQTGGTGELFF
DNA: TGCGCCAGCAGCCAAACAGGGGGCACCGGGGAGCTGTTTTTT
V: TRBV4-3
J: TRBJ2-2
size: .
D: TRBD1

CDR3: CASRPGLSYGYTF
DNA: TGTGCCAGCAGACCGGGTCTAAGTTATGGCTACACCTTC
V: TRBV6-4
J: TRBJ1-2
size: .
D: .

CDR3: CASSPRGVTDTQYF
DNA: TGTGCCAGCAGCCCTAGGGGAGTAACAGATACGCAGTATTTT
V: TRBV7-3
J: TRBJ2-3
size: .
D: .

CDR3: CAYTGDGGQPQHF
DNA: TGTGCCTACACAGGGGACGGGGGTCAGCCCCAGCATTTT
V: TRBV30
J: TRBJ1-5
size: few
D: TRBD1

CDR3: CASSSRRYQEQFF
DNA: TGTGCCAGCAGCTCCAGAAGATACCAGGAGCAGTTCTTC
V: TRBV7-2
J: TRBJ2-1
size: .
D: .

CDR3: CASTAGTQYF
DNA: TGTGCCAGCACGGCAGGAACGCAGTATTTT
V: TRBV6-1
J: TRBJ2-3
size: .
D: .

CDR3: CATSRDHLTGGYGYTF
DNA: TGTGCCACCAGCAGAGATCACCTGACAGGGGGGTATGGCTACACCTTC
V: TRBV15
J: TRBJ1-2
size: .
D: TRBD1

CDR3: CASSGTGPNYGYTF
DNA: TGTGCCAGCAGCGGGACAGGGCCGAACTATGGCTACACCTTC
V: TRBV9
J: TRBJ1-2
size: .
D: TRBD1

CDR3: CASSPRTGGSTGELFF
DNA: TGCGCCAGCAGCCCCCGGACAGGGGGCTCTACCGGGGAGCTGTTTTTT
V: TRBV5-1
J: TRBJ2-2
size: .
D: TRBD1

CDR3: CASSLALQAGETQYF
DNA: TGCGCCAGCAGCTTGGCCTTGCAGGCGGGGGAGACCCAGTACTTC
V: TRBV5-1
J: TRBJ2-5
size: .
D: .

CDR3: CASSPWGVGNQPQHF
DNA: TGTGCCAGCAGTCCGTGGGGGGTAGGTAACCAGCCCCAGCATTTT
V: TRBV28
J: TRBJ1-5
size: .
D: .

CDR3: CASSAGGAANQPQHF
DNA: TGCGCCAGCAGCGCCGGGGGGGCCGCGAATCAGCCCCAGCATTTT
V: TRBV5-1
J: TRBJ1-5
size: .
D: .

CDR3: CASSLGSGGMNTEAFF
DNA: TGTGCCAGCAGTTTAGGTAGCGGGGGGATGAACACTGAAGCTTTCTTT
V: TRBV28
J: TRBJ1-1
size: .
D: .

CDR3: CASSPWTGGGTDTQYF
DNA: TGTGCCAGCTCACCGTGGACAGGGGGAGGCACAGATACGCAGTATTTT
V: TRBV18
J: TRBJ2-3
size: .
D: TRBD1

CDR3: CASSYSGGNQPQHF
DNA: TGTGCCAGCAGTTACTCAGGAGGCAATCAGCCCCAGCATTTT
V: TRBV6-5
J: TRBJ1-5
size: once
D: .

CDR3: CASSSSNNEQFF
DNA: TGTGCCAGTTCTAGCAGCAACAATGAGCAGTTCTTC
V: TRBV6-5
J: TRBJ2-1
size: .
D: .

CDR3: CASSLFPTGGSYEQYF
DNA: TGTGCCAGCAGTTTATTCCCGACAGGGGGCTCCTACGAGCAGTACTTC
V: TRBV28
J: TRBJ2-7
size: .
D: TRBD1

CDR3: CSVRGLSVGVGSEQYF
DNA: TGCAGCGTTCGAGGGCTTTCTGTGGGTGTTGGTTCGGAGCAGTACTTC
V: TRBV29-1
J: TRBJ2-5
size: .
D: .

CDR3: CATSRDQGREQFF
DNA: TGTGCCACCAGCAGGGACCAAGGTAGGGAGCAGTTCTTC
V: TRBV15
J: TRBJ2-1
size: .
D: .

CDR3: CASSLGTQNTEAFF
DNA: TGTGCCAGCAGCTTAGGGACGCAGAACACTGAAGCTTTCTTT
V: TRBV11-2
J: TRBJ1-1
size: .
D: .

CDR3: CASRYGTYQETQYF
DNA: TGTGCCAGCAGATACGGGACCTACCAAGAGACCCAGTACTTC
V: TRBV2
J: TRBJ2-5
size: once
D: .

CDR3: CASTDRPSTTEAQYF
DNA: TGTGCCAGTACCGACAGGCCGTCTACCACAGAGGCGCAGTATTTT
V: TRBV19
J: TRBJ2-3
size: .
D: .

CDR3: CASIVTGRPYEQYF
DNA: TGTGCCAGCATTGTGACAGGCCGGCCCTACGAGCAGTACTTC
V: TRBV28
J: TRBJ2-7
size: .
D: .

CDR3: CASSQGGSGRLRGETQYF
DNA: TGTGCCAGCAGCCAAGGGGGTAGCGGGAGGCTTAGGGGAGAGACCCAGTACTTC
V: TRBV9
J: TRBJ2-5
size: few
D: TRBD2

CDR3: CAWSVEAGSPRGQFF
DNA: TGTGCCTGGAGTGTAGAAGCGGGATCCCCCCGCGGGCAGTTCTTC
V: TRBV30
J: TRBJ2-1
size: .
D: TRBD2

CDR3: CASSSTRANWVYEQYF
DNA: TGTGCCAGCAGTTCCACCAGGGCCAATTGGGTCTACGAGCAGTACTTC
V: TRBV13
J: TRBJ2-7
size: .
D: .

CDR3: CASNSRTWDTQYF
DNA: TGTGCCAGCAACTCGCGGACATGGGATACGCAGTATTTT
V: TRBV6-5
J: TRBJ2-3
size: .
D: .

CDR3: CASSKGKSGNTIYF
DNA: TGTGCCAGTAGTAAAGGGAAGAGTGGAAACACCATATATTTT
V: TRBV19
J: TRBJ1-3
size: .
D: .

CDR3: CASSLGGPVSGNTIYF
DNA: TGTGCCAGCAGCTTGGGGGGACCCGTCTCTGGAAACACCATATATTTT
V: TRBV7-2
J: TRBJ1-3
size: .
D: .

CDR3: CASSPTGTGGYGYTF
DNA: TGTGCCAGCTCACCAACGGGGACAGGGGGCTATGGCTACACCTTC
V: TRBV18
J: TRBJ1-2
size: .
D: TRBD1

CDR3: CASSLGQGSGYTF
DNA: TGCGCCAGCAGCTTGGGGCAGGGTTCCGGCTACACCTTC
V: TRBV5-1
J: TRBJ1-2
size: .
D: .

CDR3: CASSSPPVRDSHSGANVLTF
DNA: TGTGCCAGCAGCTCCCCCCCGGTGAGGGACTCCCACTCTGGGGCCAACGTCCTGACTTTC
V: TRBV7-3
J: TRBJ2-6
size: .
D: .

CDR3: CASSPRDLHGYTF
DNA: TGTGCCAGCAGCCCCCGGGACCTGCATGGCTACACCTTC
V: TRBV5-6
J: TRBJ1-2
size: .
D: .

CDR3: CASSEVGGTEAFF
DNA: TGTGCCAGCAGTGAGGTTGGCGGGACTGAAGCTTTCTTT
V: TRBV6-1
J: TRBJ1-1
size: few
D: .

CDR3: CASSLRTSSSLTDTQYF
DNA: TGCGCCAGCAGCTTAAGGACTAGCTCCTCGTTAACGGATACGCAGTATTTT
V: TRBV5-1
J: TRBJ2-3
size: .
D: TRBD2

CDR3: CSVLGGRANYGYTF
DNA: TGCAGCGTTCTAGGAGGAAGGGCTAACTATGGCTACACCTTC
V: TRBV29-1
J: TRBJ1-2
size: .
D: .

CDR3: CASKRGRTTDTQYF
DNA: TGTGCCAGTAAGCGAGGAAGGACCACAGATACGCAGTATTTT
V: TRBV6-1
J: TRBJ2-3
size: .
D: .

CDR3: CASSLEGRYSGNTIYF
DNA: TGTGCCAGCAGCTTAGAGGGACGGTACTCTGGAAACACCATATATTTT
V: TRBV7-2
J: TRBJ1-3
size: few
D: .

CDR3: CASSLGVAGELFF
DNA: TGTGCCAGCAGCTTAGGTGTGGCCGGGGAGCTGTTTTTT
V: TRBV11-2
J: TRBJ2-2
size: .
D: .

CDR3: CASSLFGIGREITGELFF
DNA: TGTGCCAGCAGTTTATTTGGGATCGGCAGGGAGATCACCGGGGAGCTGTTTTTT
V: TRBV28
J: TRBJ2-2
size: once
D: .